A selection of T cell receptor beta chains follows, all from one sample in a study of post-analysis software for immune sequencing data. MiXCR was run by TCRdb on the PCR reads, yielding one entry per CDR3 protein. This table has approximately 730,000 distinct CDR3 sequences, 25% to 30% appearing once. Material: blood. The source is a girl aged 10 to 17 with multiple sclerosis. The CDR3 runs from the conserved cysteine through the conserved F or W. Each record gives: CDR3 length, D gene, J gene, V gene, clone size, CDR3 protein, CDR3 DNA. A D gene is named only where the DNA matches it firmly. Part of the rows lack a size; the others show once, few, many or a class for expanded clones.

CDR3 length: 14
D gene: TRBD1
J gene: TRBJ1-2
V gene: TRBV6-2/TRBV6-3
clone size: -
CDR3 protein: CASSDRAGGQGYTF
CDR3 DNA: TGTGCCAGCAGCGATCGGGCAGGGGGCCAGGGCTACACCTTC

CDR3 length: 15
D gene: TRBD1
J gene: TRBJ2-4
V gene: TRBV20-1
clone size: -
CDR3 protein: CSAREPTGLGNIQYF
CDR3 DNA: TGCAGTGCTAGAGAACCGACAGGGTTGGGAAACATTCAGTACTTC

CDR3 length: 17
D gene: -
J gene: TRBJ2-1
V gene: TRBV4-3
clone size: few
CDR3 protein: CASSPVPVLGSHNEQFF
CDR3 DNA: TGCGCCAGCAGCCCCGTCCCCGTTCTGGGTTCCCACAATGAGCAGTTCTTC

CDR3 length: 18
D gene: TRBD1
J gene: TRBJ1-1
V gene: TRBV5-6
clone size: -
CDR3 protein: CASSYSSHRGPGNTEAFF
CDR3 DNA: TGTGCCAGCAGCTACTCGTCACACAGGGGACCAGGGAACACTGAAGCTTTCTTT

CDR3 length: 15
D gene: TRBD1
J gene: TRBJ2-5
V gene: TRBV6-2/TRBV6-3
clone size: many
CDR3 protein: CASSLSRTGGETQYF
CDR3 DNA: TGTGCCAGCAGTTTATCTCGGACAGGGGGTGAGACCCAGTACTTC

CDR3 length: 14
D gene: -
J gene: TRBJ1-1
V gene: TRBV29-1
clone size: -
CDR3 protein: CSVESTGLGTEAFF
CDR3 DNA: TGCAGCGTGGAATCTACAGGGTTGGGCACTGAAGCTTTCTTT

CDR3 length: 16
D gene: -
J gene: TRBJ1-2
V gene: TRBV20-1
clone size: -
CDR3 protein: CSARDTTDSTNYGYTF
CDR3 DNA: TGCAGTGCTAGAGATACCACAGACTCTACTAACTATGGCTACACCTTC

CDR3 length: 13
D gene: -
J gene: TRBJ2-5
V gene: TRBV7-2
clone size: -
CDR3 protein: CASSQGFTETQYF
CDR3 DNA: TGTGCCAGCAGCCAGGGTTTCACAGAGACCCAGTACTTC

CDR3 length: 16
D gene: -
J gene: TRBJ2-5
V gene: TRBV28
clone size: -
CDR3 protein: CASRLQFGNRQVTQYF
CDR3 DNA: TGTGCCAGCAGGCTACAATTCGGGAACCGCCAAGTGACCCAGTACTTC

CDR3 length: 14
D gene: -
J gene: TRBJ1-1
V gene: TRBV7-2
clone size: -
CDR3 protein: CASSLYGTAGGAFF
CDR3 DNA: TGTGCCAGCAGCTTGTACGGGACGGCCGGAGGGGCTTTCTTT

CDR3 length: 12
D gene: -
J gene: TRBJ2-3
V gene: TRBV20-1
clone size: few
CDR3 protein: CSASFRTDTQYF
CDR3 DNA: TGCAGTGCTAGTTTTCGCACAGATACGCAGTATTTT

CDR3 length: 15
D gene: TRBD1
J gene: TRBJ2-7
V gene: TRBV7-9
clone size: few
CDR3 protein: CASSYAGTGTYEQYF
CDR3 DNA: TGTGCCAGCAGCTACGCCGGGACAGGGACCTACGAGCAGTACTTC

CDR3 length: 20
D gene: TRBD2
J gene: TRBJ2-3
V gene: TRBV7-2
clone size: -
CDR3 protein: CASSLNWRVPTSGESDTQYF
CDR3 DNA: TGTGCCAGCAGCTTAAATTGGAGGGTTCCGACTAGCGGGGAGTCGGATACGCAGTATTTT

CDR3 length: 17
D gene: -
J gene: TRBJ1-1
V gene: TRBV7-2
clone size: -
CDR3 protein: CASSLGGRPYRNTEAFF
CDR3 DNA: TGTGCCAGCAGCTTAGGTGGTCGTCCCTACCGTAACACTGAAGCTTTCTTT

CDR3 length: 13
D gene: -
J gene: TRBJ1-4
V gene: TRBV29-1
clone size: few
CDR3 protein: CSVGKSPNEKLFF
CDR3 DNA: TGCAGCGTTGGGAAGTCTCCTAATGAAAAACTGTTTTTT

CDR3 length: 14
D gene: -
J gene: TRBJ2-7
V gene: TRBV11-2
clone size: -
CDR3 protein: CASSLEAASYEQYF
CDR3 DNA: TGTGCCAGCAGCTTAGAGGCAGCCTCCTACGAGCAGTACTTC

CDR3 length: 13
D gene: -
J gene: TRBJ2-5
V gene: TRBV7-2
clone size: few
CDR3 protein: CASSLVPDGEQYF
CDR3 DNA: TGTGCCAGCAGCTTAGTTCCCGACGGAGAGCAGTACTTC

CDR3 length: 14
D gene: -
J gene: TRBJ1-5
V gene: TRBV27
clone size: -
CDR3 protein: CASSLSPLHRPQHF
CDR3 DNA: TGTGCCAGCAGTTTATCCCCCTTGCATCGGCCCCAGCATTTT

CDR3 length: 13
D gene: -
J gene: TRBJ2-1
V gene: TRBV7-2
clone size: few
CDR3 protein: CASSEDPTEEQFF
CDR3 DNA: TGTGCCAGCAGCGAAGACCCGACAGAAGAACAGTTCTTC

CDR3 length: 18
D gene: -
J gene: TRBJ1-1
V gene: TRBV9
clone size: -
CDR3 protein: CASSGWRDTVRANTEAFF
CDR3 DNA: TGTGCCAGCAGCGGATGGAGGGATACAGTGAGGGCGAACACTGAAGCTTTCTTT

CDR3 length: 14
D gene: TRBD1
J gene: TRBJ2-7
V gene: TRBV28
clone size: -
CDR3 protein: CASTAPTGAYEQYF
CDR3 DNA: TGTGCCAGCACCGCCCCGACAGGGGCCTACGAGCAGTACTTC

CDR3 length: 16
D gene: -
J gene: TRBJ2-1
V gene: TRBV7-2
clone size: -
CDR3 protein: CASSSRRAGGASEQFF
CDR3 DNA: TGTGCCAGCAGCTCTAGGAGGGCGGGCGGGGCGAGTGAGCAGTTCTTC

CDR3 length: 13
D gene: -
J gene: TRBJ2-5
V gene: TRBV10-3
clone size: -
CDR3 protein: CAIRSGARETQYF
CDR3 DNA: TGTGCCATCAGATCAGGGGCGCGTGAGACCCAGTACTTC

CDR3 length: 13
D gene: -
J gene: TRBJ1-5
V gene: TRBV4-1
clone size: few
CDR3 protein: CASSQALNQPQHF
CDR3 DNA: TGCGCCAGCAGCCAAGCACTTAACCAGCCCCAGCATTTT

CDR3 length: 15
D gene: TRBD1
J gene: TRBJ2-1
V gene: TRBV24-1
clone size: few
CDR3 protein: CATSAYRGSYNEQFF
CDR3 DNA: TGTGCCACCAGTGCGTACAGGGGTTCCTACAATGAGCAGTTCTTC

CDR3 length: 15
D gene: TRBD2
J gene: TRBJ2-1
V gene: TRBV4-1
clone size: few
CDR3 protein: CASSHFSGGRDEQFF
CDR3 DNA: TGCGCCAGCAGCCATTTTAGTGGCGGGAGGGACGAGCAGTTCTTC

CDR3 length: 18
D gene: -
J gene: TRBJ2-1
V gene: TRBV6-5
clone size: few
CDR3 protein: CASSYSSKGGLSYNEQFF
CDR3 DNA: TGTGCCAGCAGTTACTCGAGTAAGGGCGGGCTCTCCTACAATGAGCAGTTCTTC

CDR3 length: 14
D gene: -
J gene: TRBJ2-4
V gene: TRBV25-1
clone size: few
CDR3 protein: CASSEEGAKNIQYF
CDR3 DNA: TGTGCCAGCAGTGAGGAGGGAGCCAAAAACATTCAGTACTTC